This T cell receptor (beta chain) was identified in a study of vaccination effects on CD4 cells after COVID-19. Germline trimming cut 3 bases from V and 2 bases from J; bases unmatched to any gene: 3. The CDR3 is 14 amino acids. The germline CDR1 and CDR2 sequences are SGHNT and YYREEE (reference sequence). With the ViraFEST assay, the study expanded antigen-specific CD4+ T cells using viral peptide pools, then sequenced them. Cultured cells yielded isolated CD4+ T cells after approximately nine days. This clone is a singleton in its sample. Its target is not known. Only in-frame clones appear in the TCRdb table, and some are missing; sequencing was by immunoSEQ multiplex PCR. The top ten clones hold about 2.2% of a sample with under 65,000 clones, around 86% of them seen once. Findings and limits, study-wide: Sampling in the study covered few convalescent patients and included no early post-infection timepoints.

The source material was CD4+ T cells from PBMCs cultured with HCoV-229E spike peptides, sampled before COVID-19 vaccination. The receptor's source is a human donor who received a COVID-19 vaccine. This sequence joins TRBV5-4 and TRBJ2-5; the match to TRBD1 covers 8 bases. The CDR3 DNA reads TGTGCCAGCAGCTCCGGACAGGGACAAGAGACCCAGTACTTC. It encodes CASSSGQGQETQYF.